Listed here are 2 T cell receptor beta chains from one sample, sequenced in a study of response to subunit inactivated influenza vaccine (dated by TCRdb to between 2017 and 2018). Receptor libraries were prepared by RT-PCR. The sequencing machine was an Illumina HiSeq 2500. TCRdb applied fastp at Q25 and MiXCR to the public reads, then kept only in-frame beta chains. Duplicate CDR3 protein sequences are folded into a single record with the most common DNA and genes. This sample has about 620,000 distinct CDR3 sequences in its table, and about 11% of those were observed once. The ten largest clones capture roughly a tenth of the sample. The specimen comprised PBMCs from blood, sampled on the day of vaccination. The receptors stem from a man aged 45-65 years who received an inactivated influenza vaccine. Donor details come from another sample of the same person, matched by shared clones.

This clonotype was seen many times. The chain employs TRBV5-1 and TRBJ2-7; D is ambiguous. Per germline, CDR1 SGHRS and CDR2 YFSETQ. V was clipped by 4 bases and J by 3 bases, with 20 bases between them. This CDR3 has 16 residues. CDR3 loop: CASSPYGGNRNYEQYF. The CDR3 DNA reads TGCGCCAGCAGCCCATACGGTGGGAACCGGAACTACGAGCAGTACTTC. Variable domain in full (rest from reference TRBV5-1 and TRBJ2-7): KAGVTQTPRYLIKTRGQQVTLSCSPISGHRSVSWYQQTPGQGLQFLFEYFSETQRNKGNFPGRFSGRQFSNSRSEMNVSTLELGDSALYLCASSPYGGNRNYEQYFGPGTRLTVT.

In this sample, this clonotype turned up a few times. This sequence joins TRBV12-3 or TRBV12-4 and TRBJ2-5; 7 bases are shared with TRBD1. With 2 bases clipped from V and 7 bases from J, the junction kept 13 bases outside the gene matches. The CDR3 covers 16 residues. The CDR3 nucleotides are TGTGCCAGCAGTTTATCTGGGACAGACCATATAGTGACCCAGTACTTC. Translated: CASSLSGTDHIVTQYF.